The clone carrying this TCR beta chain was detected a few times. What it binds is not known. TCRB transcripts that were expressed got sequenced, as all of the isolated RNA had been reverse transcribed. Method: immunoSEQ multiplex PCR; TCRdb's copy keeps in-frame clones and lacks some. Of 350,000 to 450,000 clones listed, about 15% are singletons. This specimen comes from a study of beta chain features in type 1 diabetes. General study points: Patients with Type 1 diabetes showed moderately but significantly shorter TCRB CDR3s in all four CD4+ subsets. cDNA-based reads could over-represent cells with high TCR expression. Individuals with type 1 diabetes displayed fewer insertions and more deletions at VDJ junctions.

This CDR3 spans 16 amino acids. In germline, CDR1 is SGHDN, CDR2 FVKESK. Trimming took 6 bases from V and 2 from J, leaving 19 bases between them. Specimen: naive CD4+ T cells from blood. This receptor was taken from a man younger than 45 in good health. V gene TRBV14 combines with J gene TRBJ2-5; D is uncertain. For the CDR3, the DNA is TGTGCCAGCAGACCCACTGGCGGCACTATACAAGAGACCCAGTACTTC. This sequence encodes CASRPTGGTIQETQYF.